The 4 T cell receptor beta chains listed next were all sequenced from one sample in a study of T cell responses to AZD1222 COVID-19 vaccine. Method: immunoSEQ multiplex PCR; TCRdb's copy keeps in-frame clones and lacks some. The sample has 160,000 or so clones, 90% seen once. The specimen comprised peripheral blood, sampled on day 0 of AZD1222 vaccination. These receptor sequences come from an adult in good health.

This clone was observed a single time. The rearrangement links TRBV5-1 to TRBJ1-1; tentatively, D is TRBD1 (5 bases). The V and J ends lost 0 bases and 1 base respectively, with 7 bases between them. The CDR3 spans 14 residues. Germline V gene sequence: CDR1 SGHRS, CDR2 YFSETQ. CDR3 sequence: CASSLGTKNTEAFF. In DNA, the CDR3 is TGCGCCAGCAGCTTGGGGACAAAGAACACTGAAGCTTTCTTT.

This clone was recorded once. The chain couples TRBV21-1 to TRBJ1-5; the table's D call TRBD1 went unverified against the DNA. TRBV21-1 is assigned pseudogene status. The CDR3 covers 17 residues. CDR3 amino acids: CASSKILRGLGNQPQHF. The CDR3 DNA reads TGTGCCAGCAGCAAAATCCTCAGGGGTTTGGGCAATCAGCCCCAGCATTTT.

This clone has only one observation. The chain couples TRBV25-1 to TRBJ2-3; 7 nucleotides agree with TRBD1. Germline values: CDR1 MGHDK, CDR2 SYGVNS. The CDR3 contains 13 residues. V shed 5 bases and J 4 bases; nucleotides not matched to a gene: 3. Here the CDR3 reads CASSIQGPDTQYF. DNA of the CDR3: TGTGCCAGCAGTATACAGGGGCCAGATACGCAGTATTTT.

The V and J genes are TRBV5-4 and TRBJ2-7; a possible D gene is TRBD1 (5 bases). V shed 3 bases and J shed 3 bases, with 10 bases lying between them. Germline values: CDR1 SGHNT, CDR2 YYREEE (reference sequence). The CDR3 is 13 residues long. The CDR3 loop reads CASSSRTNYEQYF. Written as DNA, the CDR3 is TGTGCCAGCAGCTCGCGGACAAACTACGAGCAGTACTTC.